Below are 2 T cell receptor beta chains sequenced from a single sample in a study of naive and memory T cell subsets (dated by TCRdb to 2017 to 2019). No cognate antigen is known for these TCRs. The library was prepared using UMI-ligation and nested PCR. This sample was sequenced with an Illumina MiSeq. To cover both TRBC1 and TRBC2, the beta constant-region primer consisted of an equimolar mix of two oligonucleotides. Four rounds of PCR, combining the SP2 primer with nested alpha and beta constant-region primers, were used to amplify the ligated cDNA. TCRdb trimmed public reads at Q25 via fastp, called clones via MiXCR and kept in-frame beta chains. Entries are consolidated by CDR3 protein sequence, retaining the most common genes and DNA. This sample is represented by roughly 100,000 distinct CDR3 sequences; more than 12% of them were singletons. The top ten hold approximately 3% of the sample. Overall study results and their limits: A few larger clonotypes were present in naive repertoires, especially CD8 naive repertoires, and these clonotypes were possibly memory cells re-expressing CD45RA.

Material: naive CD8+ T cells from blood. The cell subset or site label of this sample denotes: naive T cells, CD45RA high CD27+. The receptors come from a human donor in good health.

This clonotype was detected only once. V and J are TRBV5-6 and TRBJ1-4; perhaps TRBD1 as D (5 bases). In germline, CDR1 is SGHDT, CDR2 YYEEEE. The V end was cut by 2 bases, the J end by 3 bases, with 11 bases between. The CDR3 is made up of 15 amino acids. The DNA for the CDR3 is TGTGCCAGCAGCTTTGGGGCCCCATCTAATGAAAAACTGTTTTTT. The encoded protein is CASSFGAPSNEKLFF.

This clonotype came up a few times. The CDR3 DNA sequence: TGCAGTGCTAGAGATCCCGACCGGGACAGCTACGAGCAGTACTTC. Translated, it gives CSARDPDRDSYEQYF. The chain links TRBV20-1 to TRBJ2-7, with TRBD1 matching over 7 bases. This CDR3 is 15 amino acids long. V gave up 0 bases and J gave up 3 bases; unmatched junction bases: 8. The germline V gene has CDR1 DFQATT and CDR2 SNEGSKA (reference sequence).